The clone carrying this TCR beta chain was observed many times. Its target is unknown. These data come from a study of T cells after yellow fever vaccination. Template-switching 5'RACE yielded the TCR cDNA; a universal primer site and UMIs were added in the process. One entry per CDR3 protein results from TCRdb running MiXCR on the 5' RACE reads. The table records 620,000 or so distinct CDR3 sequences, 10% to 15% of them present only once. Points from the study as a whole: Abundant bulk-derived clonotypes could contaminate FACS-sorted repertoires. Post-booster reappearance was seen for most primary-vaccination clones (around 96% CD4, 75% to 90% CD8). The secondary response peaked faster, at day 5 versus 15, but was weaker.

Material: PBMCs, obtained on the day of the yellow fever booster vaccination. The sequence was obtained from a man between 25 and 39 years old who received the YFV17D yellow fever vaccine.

The CDR3 DNA sequence: TGCAGCGTTCCTAGCGGGAGTGACTACAATGAGCAGTTCTTC. Its translation is CSVPSGSDYNEQFF. The V and J genes are TRBV29-1 and TRBJ2-1, with 10 bases matching TRBD2. V shed 5 bases and J 3 bases; nucleotides not matched to a gene: 4. This CDR3 is 14 amino acids long. CDR1 and CDR2 from the germline V gene are SQVTM and ANQGSEA.